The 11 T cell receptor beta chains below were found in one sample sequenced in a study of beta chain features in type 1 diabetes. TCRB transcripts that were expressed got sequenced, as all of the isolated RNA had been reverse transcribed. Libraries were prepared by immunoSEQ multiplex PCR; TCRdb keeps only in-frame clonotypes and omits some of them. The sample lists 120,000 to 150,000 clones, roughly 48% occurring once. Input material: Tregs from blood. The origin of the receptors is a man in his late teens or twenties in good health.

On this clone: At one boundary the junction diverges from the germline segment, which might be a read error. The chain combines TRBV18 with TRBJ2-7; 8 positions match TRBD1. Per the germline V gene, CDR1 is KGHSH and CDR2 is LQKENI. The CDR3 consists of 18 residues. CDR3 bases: TGTGCCAGCTCACCACTACCCAGCCTCGACCGGGACAGGCCTTTCGAAAGCTTC. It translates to CASSPLPSLDRDRPFESF.

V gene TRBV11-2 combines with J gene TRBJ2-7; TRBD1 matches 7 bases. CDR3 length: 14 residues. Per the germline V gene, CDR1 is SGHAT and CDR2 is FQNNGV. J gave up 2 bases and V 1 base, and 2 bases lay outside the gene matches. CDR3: CASSLGDRAYEQYF. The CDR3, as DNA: TGTGCCAGCAGCTTAGGGGACAGAGCCTACGAGCAGTACTTC.

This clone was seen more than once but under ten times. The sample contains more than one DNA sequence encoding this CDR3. The CDR3 loop is CASSPEGAYEQYF. DNA of the CDR3: TGTGCCAGCAGCCCCGAGGGGGCCTACGAGCAGTACTTC. The chain uses TRBV7-2 and TRBJ2-7; a weak D match, TRBD1 (6 bases). The length of the CDR3 is 13 residues. Per the germline V gene, CDR1 is SGHTA and CDR2 is FQGNSA. Trimming left V 5 bases short and J 2 bases short, with 10 bases between.

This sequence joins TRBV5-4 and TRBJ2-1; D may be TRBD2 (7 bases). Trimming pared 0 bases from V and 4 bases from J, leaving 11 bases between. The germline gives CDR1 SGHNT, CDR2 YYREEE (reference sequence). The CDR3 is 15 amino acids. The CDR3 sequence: CASSLGGGGYNEQFF. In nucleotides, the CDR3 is TGTGCCAGCAGCTTGGGGGGAGGGGGTTACAATGAGCAGTTCTTC.

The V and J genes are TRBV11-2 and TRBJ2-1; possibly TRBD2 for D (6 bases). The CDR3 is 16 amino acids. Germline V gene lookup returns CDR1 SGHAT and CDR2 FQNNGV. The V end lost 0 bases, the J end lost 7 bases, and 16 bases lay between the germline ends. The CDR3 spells CASSLDLSGGWNEQFF. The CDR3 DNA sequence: TGTGCCAGCAGCTTAGATCTAAGTGGGGGGTGGAATGAGCAGTTCTTC.

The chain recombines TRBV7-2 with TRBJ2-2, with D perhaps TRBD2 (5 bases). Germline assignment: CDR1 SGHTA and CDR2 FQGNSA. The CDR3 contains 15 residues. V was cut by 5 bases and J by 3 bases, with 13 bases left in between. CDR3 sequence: CASSRRLAYTGELFF. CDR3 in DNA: TGTGCCAGCAGCCGACGGCTAGCCTACACCGGGGAGCTGTTTTTT.

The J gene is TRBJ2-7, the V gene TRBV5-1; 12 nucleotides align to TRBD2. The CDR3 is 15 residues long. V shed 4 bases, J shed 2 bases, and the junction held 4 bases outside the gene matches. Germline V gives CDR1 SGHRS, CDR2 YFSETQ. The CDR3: CASSRTSGDTYEQYF. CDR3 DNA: TGCGCCAGCAGCCGGACTAGCGGGGACACCTACGAGCAGTACTTC.

CDR3 sequence reads: CASSTSWAPLRELFF. As DNA, the CDR3 is TGTGCCAGCAGCACTAGTTGGGCCCCACTCAGAGAGCTGTTTTTT. The chain combines TRBV7-2 with TRBJ2-2; a possible D gene is TRBD2 (5 bases). Deletions cut 5 bases from V and 11 bases from J, with 21 bases between. The CDR3 runs to 15 residues. Germline V lookup: CDR1 SGHTA, CDR2 FQGNSA.

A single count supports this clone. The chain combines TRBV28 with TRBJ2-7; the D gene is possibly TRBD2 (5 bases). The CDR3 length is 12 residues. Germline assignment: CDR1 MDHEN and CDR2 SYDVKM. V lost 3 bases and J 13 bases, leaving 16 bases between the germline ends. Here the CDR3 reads CASSFRETDRYF. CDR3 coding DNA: TGTGCCAGCAGTTTTAGGGAGACGGACCGATACTTC.

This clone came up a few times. CDR3 DNA sequence: TGTGCCAGCAGCTTAGTCTCTGAAGCTTTCTTT. It is translated as CASSLVSEAFF. The chain joins TRBV7-2 to TRBJ1-1; D not resolved. Trimming took off 1 base at V and 6 bases at J, with 3 bases between the two ends. CDR3 length: 11 amino acids. The V gene's germline CDR1 is SGHTA and CDR2 FQGNSA.

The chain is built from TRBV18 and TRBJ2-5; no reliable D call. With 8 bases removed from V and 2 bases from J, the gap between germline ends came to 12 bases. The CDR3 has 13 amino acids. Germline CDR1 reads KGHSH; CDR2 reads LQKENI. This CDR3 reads CASPDFNQETQYF. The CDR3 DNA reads TGTGCCAGCCCAGACTTTAATCAAGAGACCCAGTACTTC.